A single sample gave rise to the 14 T cell receptor beta chains below, sequenced in a study of T cell changes during pregnancy in multiple sclerosis (dated by TCRdb to between 2017 and 2020). The method behind the library was the immunoSEQ multiplex PCR assay. TCRdb retrieved this table from immuneACCESS and kept in-frame rearrangements only. Not all clones are present; in checked studies, unresolved V genes account for under half, and no reason is known for the remainder. The sample table holds 65,000 to 80,000 clones, of which approximately 95% were seen once. The top ten hold more than 0.8% of the sample. The sample here was peripheral blood, taken in the first trimester of pregnancy. These receptors all come from a female donor with multiple sclerosis, enrolled in a pregnancy study.

V is TRBV19 and J is TRBJ2-2, with TRBD2 as a possible D gene (6 bases). CDR3 length: 16 residues. Germline values: CDR1 LNHDA, CDR2 SQIVND (reference sequence). V lost 5 bases to trimming and J lost 0 bases, with 13 bases between them. CDR3 DNA sequence: TGTGCCAGTAGTCCCCCGGGACTTTCGAACACCGGGGAGCTGTTTTTT. The encoded protein is CASSPPGLSNTGELFF.

V is TRBV28 and J is TRBJ1-5, with 7 bases lining up with TRBD1. CDR1 is MDHEN, CDR2 SYDVKM, per germline. The CDR3 contains 13 residues. The trim removed 6 bases at V and 6 bases at J, leaving 5 bases unmatched. CDR3 sequence: CASSSGGTQPQHF. CDR3 nucleotide sequence: TGTGCCAGCAGCTCAGGGGGGACTCAGCCCCAGCATTTT.

This clone was observed once. This chain joins TRBV2 and TRBJ2-7; tentative D call: TRBD1 (6 bases). The germline CDR1 and CDR2 sequences are SNHLY and FYNNEI. There are 14 residues in the CDR3. Trimming removed 4 bases from V and 5 bases from J, with 15 bases in between. This chain's CDR3 is CASSGRGKGHEQYF. For the CDR3, the DNA is TGTGCCAGCAGTGGTAGGGGGAAGGGCCACGAGCAGTACTTC.

V gene TRBV5-4 combines with J gene TRBJ1-4; D uncertain. V dropped 4 bases and J dropped 0 bases, with 4 bases sitting between them. The CDR3 extends over 13 amino acids. Germline V gene sequence: CDR1 SGHNT, CDR2 YYREEE (reference sequence). CDR3 loop: CASSLATNEKLFF. The CDR3 bases are TGTGCCAGCAGCCTCGCAACTAATGAAAAACTGTTTTTT. The full variable domain, with the rest looked up from reference TRBV5-4 and TRBJ1-4, is ETGVTQSPTHLIKTRGQQVTLRCSSQSGHNTVSWYQQALGQGPQFIFQYYREEENGRGNFPPRFSGLQFPNYSSELNVNALELDDSALYLCASSLATNEKLFFGSGTQLSVL.

This clone was seen once. The V gene is TRBV20-1, the J gene TRBJ2-1; D is undetermined. V lost 3 bases and J 7 bases, leaving 7 bases between the germline ends. Looked up from germline, CDR1 is DFQATT and CDR2 is SNEGSKA (reference sequence). The CDR3 is made up of 11 amino acids. CDR3 sequence (DNA): TGCAGTGCTAGTCTACGGAATGAGCAGTTCTTC. It encodes CSASLRNEQFF.

V and J are TRBV7-3 and TRBJ2-3, with D unresolved. Per germline, CDR1 SGHTA and CDR2 FQGTGA. This CDR3 spans 12 amino acids. V dropped 1 base and J dropped 5 bases, with 4 bases sitting between them. CDR3 in DNA: TGTGCCAGCAGCTTAAACAGAGATACGCAGTATTTT. Translating it yields CASSLNRDTQYF. Using reference TRBV7-3 and TRBJ2-3 for the parts outside the CDR3, the full variable domain is GAGVSQTPSNKVTEKGKYVELRCDPISGHTALYWYRQSLGQGPEFLIYFQGTGAADDSGLPNDRFFAVRPEGSVSTLKIQRTERGDSAVYLCASSLNRDTQYFGPGTRLTVL.

This sequence joins TRBV28 and TRBJ1-1; D is perhaps TRBD1 (5 bases). The CDR3 loop spans 14 amino acids. V dropped 7 bases and J dropped 3 bases, with 15 bases sitting between them. Per germline, CDR1 MDHEN and CDR2 SYDVKM. The CDR3 DNA reads as TGTGCCAGCACCATAGGGGAACTTTACACTGAAGCTTTCTTT. Translation gives CASTIGELYTEAFF.

The rearrangement joins TRBV27 to TRBJ2-4; D is perhaps TRBD1 (6 bases). Trimming stripped 4 bases from V and 6 bases from J, with 22 bases between. The CDR3 is 17 amino acids. Germline V CDR1 and CDR2: MNHEY, SMNVEV (reference sequence). The CDR3 nucleotides read TGTGCCAGCAGTTCCTACAGGGCCCAGATATCTGGAAACATTCAGTACTTC. Amino acids: CASSSYRAQISGNIQYF.

V gene TRBV2 combines with J gene TRBJ2-3; maybe TRBD1 (6 bases). This CDR3 is 15 amino acids long. The V and J ends lost 3 bases and 3 bases respectively, with 13 bases between them. The germline V gene has CDR1 SNHLY and CDR2 FYNNEI. In DNA, the CDR3 is TGTGCCAGCAGTGACATAGGGGGTGGGACAGATACGCAGTATTTT. Amino acid sequence: CASSDIGGGTDTQYF.

As DNA, the CDR3 is TGTGCCAGCAGCCCAATAGGGTGGGGGGCAGATACGCAGTATTTT. Amino acids: CASSPIGWGADTQYF. V and J are TRBV6-1 and TRBJ2-3; D is perhaps TRBD2 (6 bases). The CDR3 loop spans 15 amino acids. Trimming took off 6 bases at V and 4 bases at J, with 17 bases between the two ends. Per the germline V gene, CDR1 is MNHNS and CDR2 is SASEGT.

This chain joins TRBV5-5 and TRBJ1-1, with 7 bases identical to TRBD1. From germline, CDR1 is SGHKS and CDR2 YYEKEE (reference sequence). This CDR3 has 16 residues. V was clipped by 4 bases and J by 0 bases; unmatched bases: 9. CDR3 amino acids: CASSQGVRGMNTEAFF. The CDR3 DNA is TGTGCCAGCAGCCAGGGGGTCAGGGGAATGAACACTGAAGCTTTCTTT. The variable domain in full, with the rest retrieved from reference TRBV5-5 and TRBJ1-1, is DAGVTQSPTHLIKTRGQQVTLRCSPISGHKSVSWYQQVLGQGPQFIFQYYEKEERGRGNFPDRFSARQFPNYSSELNVNALLLGDSALYLCASSQGVRGMNTEAFFGQGTRLTVV.

The chain joins TRBV6-1 to TRBJ1-1; D is undetermined. This CDR3 comprises 16 residues. V shed 3 bases and J shed 0 bases, with 14 bases lying between them. The V gene's germline CDR1 is MNHNS and CDR2 SASEGT. The CDR3 spells CASSDRGEKMNTEAFF. The CDR3 bases are TGTGCCAGCAGTGATAGAGGCGAGAAAATGAACACTGAAGCTTTCTTT.

The chain has TRBV15 and TRBJ2-2; TRBD1 might be the D (6 bases). The CDR3 covers 21 residues. CDR1 is LNHNV and CDR2 is YYDKDF in the germline V gene (reference sequence). V shed 0 bases and J shed 4 bases, with 27 bases lying between them. The CDR3 loop reads CATSRDRQVTEKDTSTGELFF. In DNA form, the CDR3 reads TGTGCCACCAGCAGAGATCGACAGGTCACGGAGAAGGACACCTCCACCGGGGAGCTGTTTTTT.

CDR3 region: CATTQAGKVYEQYF. The CDR3 DNA reads as TGTGCCACCACTCAAGCGGGAAAGGTCTACGAGCAGTACTTC. The V call is TRBV6-6, the J call TRBJ2-7; TRBD2 matches at 7 bases. The junction had 12 bases not matched to a gene; V was cut back by 10 bases and J by 3 bases. CDR1 is MNHNY and CDR2 is SVGAGI in the germline V gene (reference sequence). This CDR3 spans 14 amino acids.